Listed below are T cell receptor beta chains from one sample, sequenced in a study of blood T cell repertoires in COVID-19. Some clones are missing from TCRdb's copy, which holds only in-frame ones; the method was immunoSEQ multiplex PCR. There are about 90,000 clones in the sample; around 87% occur only once, and 15% to 20% lies in the top ten. The sample taken for sequencing was peripheral blood. These receptors all come from a human donor in a cohort sampled during active COVID-19. Both conserved end residues are part of each CDR3. Fields, in order: D gene, V gene, clone size, J gene, CDR3 protein, CDR3 DNA. D genes are given only for firm matches. Clone size is given for some rows only: seen once, a few or many times, or a class if the clone is expanded.

>TRBD2|TRBV7-7|.|TRBJ2-5
CASIPLGGLGETQYF
TGTGCCAGCATCCCGTTGGGAGGGTTGGGAGAGACCCAGTACTTC
>.|TRBV4-3|.|TRBJ2-2
CASSQALVSGELFF
TGCGCCAGCAGCCAAGCCCTCGTTTCCGGGGAGCTGTTTTTT
>TRBD2|TRBV25-1|.|TRBJ2-3
CASSEYRAGGHTDTQYF
TGTGCCAGCAGTGAATATAGGGCGGGGGGGCACACAGATACGCAGTATTTT
>.|TRBV21-1|.|TRBJ2-1
CASSKGPQQPYNEQFF
TGTGCCAGCAGCAAAGGGCCCCAACAACCCTACAATGAGCAGTTCTTC
>.|TRBV4-1|.|TRBJ2-3
CASKVGRSDTQYF
TGCGCCAGCAAAGTGGGGCGGTCAGATACGCAGTATTTT
>.|TRBV7-9|.|TRBJ1-4
CASSNRGSGEKLFF
TGTGCCAGCAGCAATCGGGGATCTGGAGAAAAACTGTTTTTT
>TRBD1|TRBV5-6|once|TRBJ2-7
CASSSGTGSF
TGTGCCAGCAGCTCCGGGACAGGGAGCTTC
>.|TRBV7-3|.|TRBJ2-1
CASSKAGEFYNEQFF
TGTGCCAGCAGCAAAGCAGGGGAGTTCTACAATGAGCAGTTCTTC
>TRBD2|TRBV9|.|TRBJ2-1
CASGSAGGWFF
TGTGCCAGCGGTTCAGCGGGGGGGTGGTTCTTC
>TRBD2|TRBV7-3|.|TRBJ2-1
CASSLTALAGGNNEQFF
TGTGCCAGCAGCTTAACCGCTCTAGCGGGGGGGAACAATGAGCAGTTCTTC
>.|TRBV6-5|.|TRBJ2-5
CASSYGGGRRETQYF
TGTGCCAGCAGTTACGGCGGGGGCAGGCGGGAGACCCAGTACTTC
>.|TRBV4-3|.|TRBJ2-7
CASSHLPGLEHPYEQYF
TGCGCCAGCAGCCACCTACCGGGACTCGAACACCCCTACGAGCAGTACTTC
>.|TRBV29-1|.|TRBJ1-2
CSVVSLNYGYTF
TGCAGCGTTGTTAGCCTTAACTATGGCTACACCTTC
>.|TRBV7-9|.|TRBJ2-7
CASSLEAFYEQYF
TGTGCCAGCAGCTTGGAGGCTTTCTACGAGCAGTACTTC
>.|TRBV5-8|.|TRBJ2-3
CASSLSPSVDTQYF
TGTGCCAGCAGCTTATCGCCGTCGGTAGATACGCAGTATTTT
>.|TRBV19|.|TRBJ2-5
CASSAGLLQETQYF
TGTGCCAGTAGTGCTGGCCTCTTACAAGAGACCCAGTACTTC
>TRBD1|TRBV4-1|few|TRBJ1-6
CASSQEKAFGRGKNSPLHF
TGCGCCAGCAGCCAAGAAAAAGCCTTTGGCAGGGGGAAAAATTCACCCCTCCACTTT
>.|TRBV6-6|.|TRBJ1-1
CASSTREDEAFF
TGTGCCAGCAGTACCAGGGAGGATGAAGCTTTCTTT
>.|TRBV7-2|.|TRBJ2-7
CASSLSNYEQYF
TGTGCCAGCAGCTTATCTAACTACGAGCAGTACTTC
>TRBD1|TRBV7-3|few|TRBJ2-7
CASGLGTGRDEQYF
TGTGCCAGCGGCTTAGGGACAGGGCGCGACGAGCAGTACTTC
>TRBD1|TRBV6-6|.|TRBJ2-7
CASSFNRGHYEQYF
TGTGCCAGCAGTTTTAACAGGGGGCACTACGAGCAGTACTTC
>.|TRBV11-2|.|TRBJ2-5
CASSSGRETQYF
TGTGCCAGCAGCTCGGGTCGGGAGACCCAGTACTTC
>.|TRBV6-2/TRBV6-3|.|TRBJ2-1
CASSTMRGSYNEQFF
TGTGCCAGCAGTACTATGAGGGGGTCCTACAATGAGCAGTTCTTC
>.|TRBV6-1|.|TRBJ1-1
CASSERGRQNTEAFF
TGTGCCAGCAGTGAAAGGGGCAGACAAAACACTGAAGCTTTCTTT
>.|TRBV7-2|.|TRBJ1-2
CASSFRPGDGYGYTF
TGTGCCAGCAGCTTCCGGCCAGGGGATGGCTATGGCTACACCTTC
>TRBD1|TRBV7-9|.|TRBJ1-5
CASSLGTGRGQPQHF
TGTGCCAGCAGCTTAGGGACAGGGAGGGGTCAGCCCCAGCATTTT
>TRBD1|TRBV18|.|TRBJ1-1
CASTYGQGSNTEAFF
TGTGCCAGCACCTATGGACAGGGGTCGAACACTGAAGCTTTCTTT
>TRBD1|TRBV28|.|TRBJ2-2
CASSSPGQTNTGELFF
TGTGCCAGCAGTTCGCCGGGACAGACGAACACCGGGGAGCTGTTTTTT
>.|TRBV29-1|.|TRBJ1-2
CSVDRGTLGGYTF
TGCAGCGTTGATCGGGGGACCCTCGGTGGCTACACCTTC
>TRBD1|TRBV19|.|TRBJ1-5
CASRSPGTAMGQPQHF
TGTGCCAGTCGGTCACCCGGGACAGCTATGGGTCAGCCCCAGCATTTT
>TRBD2|TRBV27|.|TRBJ2-4
CASSLRVRGGNAKNIQYF
TGTGCCAGCAGTTTAAGGGTGCGGGGGGGCAATGCCAAAAACATTCAGTACTTC
>TRBD1|TRBV11-2|.|TRBJ1-4
CASSSSWQGGKLFF
TGTGCCAGCAGCTCTTCATGGCAGGGGGGAAAACTGTTTTTT
>.|TRBV7-2|.|TRBJ1-2
CASSLSPTKGYGYTF
TGTGCCAGCAGCTTAAGTCCGACTAAAGGCTATGGCTACACCTTC
>.|TRBV30|many|TRBJ1-1
CAWSPTAATDEAFF
TGTGCCTGGAGTCCCACGGCCGCGACTGATGAAGCTTTCTTT
>.|TRBV5-4|.|TRBJ1-1
CASSLGRTTNTEAFF
TGTGCCAGCAGCTTGGGGAGGACGACGAACACTGAAGCTTTCTTT
>.|TRBV5-1|once|TRBJ1-4
CASSLVGDNEKLFF
TGCGCCAGCAGCTTGGTTGGAGATAATGAAAAACTGTTTTTT
>TRBD1|TRBV5-1|.|TRBJ2-3
CASSSDGTATDTQYF
TGCGCCAGCAGCTCTGACGGGACAGCCACAGATACGCAGTATTTT
>.|TRBV28|.|TRBJ2-1
CASSLLRGANEQFF
TGTGCCAGCAGTTTACTTCGGGGGGCGAATGAGCAGTTCTTC
>.|TRBV30|once|TRBJ2-7
CAWSRGFYEQYF
TGTGCCTGGAGCCGAGGGTTCTACGAGCAGTACTTC
>.|TRBV27|.|TRBJ2-5
CASSSDSGETQYF
TGTGCCAGCAGTTCTGACAGTGGAGAGACCCAGTACTTC
>.|TRBV4-2|.|TRBJ2-3
CASSQARAETDTQYF
TGTGCCAGCAGCCAAGCCCGAGCGGAAACAGATACGCAGTATTTT
>.|TRBV11-2|.|TRBJ1-1
CASSSNVNTEAFF
TGTGCCAGCAGCTCCAATGTGAACACTGAAGCTTTCTTT
>.|TRBV7-8|.|TRBJ2-1
CASSLAARAGNEQFF
TGTGCCAGCAGCTTAGCGGCAAGGGCGGGCAATGAGCAGTTCTTC
>.|TRBV18|.|TRBJ1-6
CASSLNRDSGSPLHF
TGTGCCAGCTCACTGAACCGGGACTCGGGGTCACCCCTCCACTTT
>TRBD1|TRBV27|.|TRBJ1-1
CASREPGTANEAFF
TGTGCCAGCCGTGAACCTGGGACAGCAAATGAAGCTTTCTTT
>TRBD1|TRBV11-2|.|TRBJ2-7
CASSTGSFNEQYF
TGTGCCAGCTCGACAGGGAGCTTCAACGAGCAGTACTTC
>TRBD1|TRBV18|.|TRBJ2-4
CASSPGTGAKNIQYF
TGTGCCAGCTCTCCCGGGACAGGGGCCAAAAACATTCAGTACTTC
>.|TRBV4-1|.|TRBJ1-6
CASSQGGVSPLHF
TGCGCCAGCAGCCAAGGGGGGGTTTCACCCCTCCACTTT
>.|TRBV19|.|TRBJ2-1
CASSTDGSSYNEQFF
TGTGCCAGTAGTACGGACGGGAGCTCCTACAATGAGCAGTTCTTC
>TRBD1|TRBV5-4|.|TRBJ2-2
CASSLRTGASTLNTGELFF
TGTGCCAGCAGCTTACGGACAGGGGCCTCTACCCTGAACACCGGGGAGCTGTTTTTT
>TRBD2|TRBV2|once|TRBJ2-1
CASRLSGTSGGNEQFF
TGTGCCAGCAGACTTAGCGGGACTAGCGGGGGGAATGAGCAGTTCTTC
>.|TRBV5-1|.|TRBJ1-1
CASSRERDTEAFF
TGCGCCAGCAGCAGAGAGAGAGACACTGAAGCTTTCTTT